A selection of T cell receptor beta chains follows, all from one sample in a study of T cell repertoires in cytomegalovirus infection. Their target antigens are unknown. TCRdb used MiXCR to reprocess the reads, holding one entry per CDR3 protein. The sample includes some 800,000 distinct CDR3 sequences, 32% of them seen just once. Source: cultured CD8+ T cells from PBMCs, taken from culture after CMV antigen stimulation. The receptors stem from a human donor in good health (CMV status not recorded). Some clones in this sample may be carry-over from other donors' samples. Each CDR3 is given with its conserved first and last residue. The order of the fields is D gene, V gene, CDR3 length, J gene, clone size, CDR3 protein, CDR3 DNA. The D gene is left open where the match is weak. Where a row states a size, it is once, few, many or the class of an expanded clone; other rows omit it.

NA	TRBV11-1	15	TRBJ2-1	NA	CATHSPGGVYNEQFF	TGTGCCACCCACTCACCGGGCGGGGTCTACAATGAGCAGTTCTTC
NA	TRBV6-2/TRBV6-3	17	TRBJ1-1	few	CASSSDPAGLLNTEAFF	TGTGCCAGCAGCTCCGACCCAGCGGGACTCCTGAACACTGAAGCTTTCTTT
NA	TRBV7-9	14	TRBJ2-1	NA	CASSFLAGAFEQFF	TGTGCCAGCAGCTTCTTGGCGGGGGCATTTGAGCAGTTCTTC
TRBD2	TRBV27	14	TRBJ2-1	NA	CASSFQTSGGEQFF	TGTGCCAGCAGTTTCCAGACTAGCGGGGGCGAGCAGTTCTTC
TRBD1	TRBV7-9	18	TRBJ1-2	few	CASSLNSDRGRGDYGYTF	TGTGCCAGCAGCTTGAACTCGGACAGGGGCCGTGGGGACTATGGCTACACCTTC
TRBD1	TRBV7-2	17	TRBJ2-2	many	CASSQPLGQGHAGELFF	TGTGCCAGCAGCCAGCCCCTCGGACAGGGGCACGCCGGGGAGCTGTTTTTT
NA	TRBV7-6	11	TRBJ2-2	NA	CASSPFRELFF	TGTGCCAGCAGTCCCTTCCGGGAGCTGTTTTTT
TRBD1	TRBV20-1	15	TRBJ1-2	few	CSARDLDRDGYGYTF	TGCAGTGCTAGAGATTTGGACAGGGACGGCTATGGCTACACCTTC
TRBD1	TRBV7-9	16	TRBJ2-5	few	CASSPVRGQEQETQYF	TGTGCCAGCAGCCCTGTTAGGGGACAGGAGCAAGAGACCCAGTACTTC
TRBD2	TRBV20-1	17	TRBJ2-5	few	CSATLLGLAEYQETQYF	TGCAGTGCCACCCTTCTGGGGCTAGCGGAGTACCAAGAGACCCAGTACTTC
TRBD2	TRBV7-6	15	TRBJ2-1	few	CASSWVAGGLNEQFF	TGTGCCAGCAGCTGGGTAGCGGGGGGGTTGAATGAGCAGTTCTTC
NA	TRBV20-1	17	TRBJ2-3	few	CSARNSGGTSGTDTQYF	TGCAGTGCTAGAAATTCGGGTGGGACCTCGGGAACAGATACGCAGTATTTT
NA	TRBV7-2	14	TRBJ1-3	NA	CASSPNRALDTIYF	TGTGCCAGCAGCCCCAACCGAGCCTTGGACACCATATATTTT
NA	TRBV6-1	14	TRBJ2-7	NA	CASSEERGRDEQYF	TGTGCCAGCAGTGAAGAACGGGGGCGGGACGAGCAGTACTTC
NA	TRBV5-1	14	TRBJ2-1	many	CASSLGQGGNEQFF	TGTGCCAGCAGCTTGGGCCAGGGCGGGAATGAGCAGTTCTTC
TRBD1	TRBV4-1	16	TRBJ2-1	NA	CASSHGQGGAYNEQFF	TGCGCCAGCAGCCACGGACAGGGGGGAGCCTACAATGAGCAGTTCTTC
NA	TRBV12-3/TRBV12-4	13	TRBJ2-7	few	CASTPSTSYEQYF	TGTGCCAGCACCCCCTCGACTTCCTACGAGCAGTACTTC
TRBD1	TRBV6-1	15	TRBJ1-2	many	CASSQDRGLNYGYTF	TGTGCCAGCAGTCAGGACAGGGGTCTTAACTATGGCTACACCTTC
NA	TRBV6-1	16	TRBJ2-1	few	CASSLGHPSSYNEQFF	TGTGCCAGCAGTCTGGGACACCCGAGCTCCTACAATGAGCAGTTCTTC
TRBD1	TRBV7-6	13	TRBJ1-1	few	CASSKRTGGKAFF	TGTGCCAGCAGCAAAAGGACAGGCGGGAAAGCTTTCTTT
NA	TRBV7-2	13	TRBJ1-2	many	CASSLNRVYGYTF	TGTGCCAGCAGCTTAAACAGGGTTTATGGCTACACCTTC
NA	TRBV19	14	TRBJ1-4	NA	CATSTDHSNEKLFF	TGTGCCACCTCGACAGACCACAGTAATGAAAAACTGTTTTTT
TRBD1	TRBV4-1	14	TRBJ2-3	NA	CASSPGQPSDTQYF	TGCGCCAGCAGCCCGGGACAGCCCTCAGATACGCAGTATTTT
NA	TRBV24-1	14	TRBJ1-5	NA	CATSGTASNQPQHF	TGTGCCACCAGTGGGACGGCTAGCAATCAGCCCCAGCATTTT
TRBD1	TRBV24-1	15	TRBJ2-2	once	CATSVGDSYTGELFF	TGTGCCACCAGTGTCGGGGACAGTTACACCGGGGAGCTGTTTTTT
NA	TRBV7-6	16	TRBJ2-5	many	CASSLSQGGSGETQYF	TGTGCCAGCAGCTTAAGCCAGGGAGGTTCGGGAGAGACCCAGTACTTC
NA	TRBV7-6	17	TRBJ2-2	many	CASSLREQGGDTGELFF	TGTGCCAGCTCTCTCCGTGAGCAGGGTGGCGACACCGGGGAGCTGTTTTTT
TRBD2	TRBV2	12	TRBJ2-1	NA	CASGGGVNEQFF	TGTGCCAGCGGGGGGGGAGTAAATGAGCAGTTCTTC
TRBD1	TRBV7-6	15	TRBJ2-7	NA	CASSLGTGYRDEQYF	TGTGCCAGCAGCTTAGGGACAGGCTATAGGGACGAGCAGTACTTC
TRBD1	TRBV11-1	18	TRBJ1-1	NA	CASSLAFPGQGEGTEAFF	TGTGCCAGCAGCTTAGCCTTCCCGGGACAGGGCGAGGGCACTGAAGCTTTCTTT
NA	TRBV6-5	12	TRBJ2-5	NA	CATAVGAGTQYF	TGTGCCACCGCCGTGGGGGCAGGGACCCAGTACTTC
NA	TRBV6-1	14	TRBJ2-2	NA	CASSERPNTGELFF	TGTGCCAGCAGTGAGAGGCCGAACACCGGGGAGCTGTTTTTT
TRBD2	TRBV20-1	23	TRBJ2-3	few	CSARDFLILASGGDGGTTDTQYF	TGCAGTGCTAGAGATTTTCTGATTCTGGCTAGCGGGGGGGATGGAGGAACCACAGATACGCAGTATTTT
NA	TRBV12-5	11	TRBJ2-1	few	CASAFTNEQFF	TGTGCTAGTGCCTTTACCAATGAGCAGTTCTTC
NA	TRBV4-3	18	TRBJ1-2	few	CASSRTLIPSTNDYGYTF	TGCGCCAGCAGCCGTACCCTGATCCCGTCAACGAATGACTATGGCTACACCTTC
NA	TRBV9	19	TRBJ2-2	few	CASSAQHYRGKLNTGELFF	TGTGCCAGCAGCGCCCAACACTACCGGGGCAAACTCAACACCGGGGAGCTGTTTTTT
NA	TRBV27	14	TRBJ1-2	NA	CASSEIQGNYGYTF	TGTGCCAGCAGTGAGATTCAGGGGAACTATGGCTACACCTTC
TRBD1	TRBV7-3	17	TRBJ1-2	NA	CASSVSGGTGANYGYTF	TGTGCCAGCAGCGTTTCAGGGGGCACTGGGGCTAACTATGGCTACACCTTC
TRBD1	TRBV12-3/TRBV12-4	18	TRBJ1-4	few	CASNFRAGGLATNEKLFF	TGTGCCAGCAACTTTAGGGCAGGGGGCCTTGCAACTAATGAAAAACTGTTTTTT
NA	TRBV19	17	TRBJ2-6	NA	CASTTTRSVVGANVLTF	TGTGCCAGTACCACGACACGCTCCGTCGTTGGGGCCAACGTCCTGACTTTC
NA	TRBV7-9	16	TRBJ2-2	NA	CASSLVQGTNTGELFF	TGTGCCAGCAGCTTAGTACAGGGCACGAACACCGGGGAGCTGTTTTTT
NA	TRBV28	15	TRBJ1-2	NA	CASSFGQGTNYGYTF	TGTGCCAGCAGTTTTGGGCAGGGCACTAACTATGGCTACACCTTC
NA	TRBV7-4	12	TRBJ1-5	NA	CASSPIRGSQHF	TGTGCCAGCAGCCCGATTAGGGGGTCCCAGCATTTT
TRBD2	TRBV7-8	16	TRBJ2-1	few	CASSLGGAGGYNEQFF	TGTGCCAGCAGCTTAGGGGGCGCGGGGGGGTACAATGAGCAGTTCTTC
TRBD2	TRBV12-5	17	TRBJ2-1	NA	CASGPPFLAGGMGEQFF	TGTGCTAGTGGTCCCCCTTTTCTAGCGGGGGGGATGGGTGAGCAGTTCTTC
TRBD1	TRBV7-6	15	TRBJ1-4	NA	CASSPWTGTNEKLFF	TGTGCCAGCAGCCCTTGGACAGGGACTAATGAAAAACTGTTTTTT
TRBD1	TRBV28	17	TRBJ1-2	few	CASSSRTGGSIGYGYTF	TGTGCCAGCAGTTCTCGGACAGGGGGTTCCATAGGCTATGGCTACACCTTC
NA	TRBV7-6	15	TRBJ1-5	few	CASSLRGGKDQPQHF	TGTGCCAGCAGCTTAAGGGGGGGGAAGGATCAGCCCCAGCATTTT
NA	TRBV7-9	13	TRBJ1-4	few	CASSSAWNEKLFF	TGTGCCAGCAGCAGTGCGTGGAATGAAAAACTGTTTTTT
NA	TRBV24-1	14	TRBJ2-3	NA	CATSDLQRSDTQYF	TGTGCCACCAGTGATTTACAACGGTCGGATACGCAGTATTTT
TRBD1	TRBV7-6	16	TRBJ1-3	few	CASSPPRDRAGNTIYF	TGTGCCAGCAGCCCCCCCCGGGACAGGGCTGGAAACACCATATATTTT
TRBD1	TRBV7-6	15	TRBJ2-3	NA	CASSLEGANTDMQYF	TGTGCCAGCAGCCTAGAGGGGGCGAACACAGATATGCAGTATTTT
NA	TRBV7-6	15	TRBJ1-2	few	CASSLGQGTFSGYTF	TGTGCCAGCAGCTTGGGTCAGGGAACTTTCTCTGGCTACACCTTC
TRBD2	TRBV2	18	TRBJ2-1	NA	CASSGWDSGGTSYNEQFF	TGTGCCAGCAGCGGGTGGGACAGCGGGGGGACCTCCTACAATGAGCAGTTCTTC
TRBD2	TRBV7-2	14	TRBJ2-7	NA	CASSFIAGAYEQYF	TGTGCCAGCAGCTTCATAGCGGGAGCATACGAGCAGTACTTC
TRBD1	TRBV19	13	TRBJ2-1	few	CASRGTGYNEQFF	TGTGCCAGTAGGGGGACAGGCTACAATGAGCAGTTCTTC
NA	TRBV20-1	16	TRBJ2-1	few	CSAGDRGLGAYNEQFF	TGCAGTGCTGGGGACCGTGGCTTGGGGGCCTACAATGAGCAGTTCTTC